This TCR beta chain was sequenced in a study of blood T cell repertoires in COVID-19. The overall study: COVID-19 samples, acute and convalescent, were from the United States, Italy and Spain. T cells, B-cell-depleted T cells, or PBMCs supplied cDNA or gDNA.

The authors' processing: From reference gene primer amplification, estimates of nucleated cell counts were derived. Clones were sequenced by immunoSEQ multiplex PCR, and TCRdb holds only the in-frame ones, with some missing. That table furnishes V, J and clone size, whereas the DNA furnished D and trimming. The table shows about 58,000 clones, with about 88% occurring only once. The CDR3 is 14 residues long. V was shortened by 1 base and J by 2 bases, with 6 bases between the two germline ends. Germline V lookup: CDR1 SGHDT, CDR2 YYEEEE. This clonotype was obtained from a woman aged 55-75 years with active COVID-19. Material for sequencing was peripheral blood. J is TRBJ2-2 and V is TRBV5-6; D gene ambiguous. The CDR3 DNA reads TGTGCCAGCAGCTTGACAGAAAACACCGGGGAGCTGTTTTTT. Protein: CASSLTENTGELFF.